What follows is one T cell receptor (beta chain) and its context. The cohort comprised adults aged roughly 18 to 95 years residing in about two dozen US areas. Self-reported history from a screening survey and questionnaire set each donor's cohort. The sample comes from a study of blood T cell repertoires in COVID-19. Study background: The cDNA or gDNA used as material had been derived from T cells, B-cell-depleted T cells, or PBMCs.

Method: immunoSEQ multiplex PCR; TCRdb's copy keeps in-frame clones and lacks some. The repertoire includes approximately 220,000 clones, roughly 90% of them detected once, and less than 4% sits in the top ten. Germline V gene lookup returns CDR1 SGHVS and CDR2 FNYEAQ. CDR3 length equals 13 residues. With 5 bases removed from V and 0 bases from J, the gap between germline ends came to 7 bases. The sample comprised PBMCs or T cells enriched from blood (not recorded which). This TCR was sampled from a woman aged 25 to 39 with acute COVID-19. The gene calls are TRBV7-6 and TRBJ1-2, with D unresolved. The CDR3 DNA reads as TGTGCCAGCAGCCACGCAGCTAACTATGGCTACACCTTC. Protein: CASSHAANYGYTF. The complete variable domain, with remaining parts taken from reference TRBV7-6 and TRBJ1-2, reads GAGVSQSPRYKVTKRGQDVALRCDPISGHVSLYWYRQALGQGPEFLTYFNYEAQQDKSGLPNDRFSAERPEGSISTLTIQRTEQRDSAMYRCASSHAANYGYTFGSGTRLTVV.